In its sample, the clone carrying this T cell receptor (beta chain) was seen a few times. No antigen is known for it. CDR1 is LGHNT and CDR2 is FRNRAP in the germline V gene. Trimming pared 6 bases from V and 10 bases from J, leaving 19 bases between. CDR3 length: 14 amino acids. Researchers took RNA transcripts and amplified the TCR beta CDR3 regions from them. Carried out on the TCR CDR3, a first-round RT-PCR used the HTBI primer set. In TCRdb, the multiplex PCR reads were re-called with MiXCR into one record per CDR3 protein. Of over 300,000 distinct CDR3 sequences in the sample, over 11% were seen once. This entry belongs to a study of T cells in Graves' hyperthyroidism and ophthalmopathy. Study-wide points: Blood also held most thyroid clonotypes expanded beyond 0.001.

Graves' hyperthyroidism without ophthalmopathy progression within 18 months was termed stable. The J gene is TRBJ2-1, the V gene TRBV12-5, with D perhaps given as TRBD1 or TRBD2 (5 bases each). The source is a woman aged 60-75 years with Graves' hyperthyroidism. The source material was blood. The CDR3 sequence is CASGGSGRASEQFF. In nucleotides, the CDR3 is TGTGCTAGTGGGGGCTCGGGACGCGCCAGCGAGCAGTTCTTC.